This is a list of T cell receptor beta chains from one sample in a study of T-cell reconstitution after alpha-beta-depleted transplantation in children. One entry per CDR3 protein results from TCRdb running MiXCR on the PCR reads. In the table there are 600,000 to 700,000 distinct CDR3 sequences, roughly 15% of which are singletons. Sequenced material: PBMCs from the stem cell graft donor, taken from the stem cell graft. The receptors stem from a human donor who donated a stem cell graft to a child with acute myeloid leukemia. Both conserved end residues are part of each CDR3. Each record gives: J gene, V gene, CDR3 protein.

TRBJ2-3 TRBV11-2 CASSLVSGGATDTQYF
TRBJ2-2 TRBV29-1 CSVGTKNTGELFF
TRBJ1-2 TRBV29-1 CSATRPGKNGYTF
TRBJ2-1 TRBV7-6 CASSLVPSGGAGEQFF
TRBJ2-7 TRBV29-1 CSVAPTSAYEQYF
TRBJ1-4 TRBV20-1 CSASTLHEKLFF
TRBJ2-1 TRBV20-1 CSANIAGTNEQFF
TRBJ1-2 TRBV20-1 CSALPGQGEVGYTF
TRBJ1-1 TRBV11-2 CASSSTRPGTGLNTEAFF
TRBJ2-2 TRBV4-2 CASSQLDTGELFF
TRBJ1-5 TRBV20-1 CSARRQLGGTSNQPQHF
TRBJ2-1 TRBV6-1 CASSGRGRYNEQFF
TRBJ1-2 TRBV7-8 CASSSLVYGYTF
TRBJ2-3 TRBV20-1 CSAPRGGGRGDTQYF
TRBJ1-1 TRBV12-3/TRBV12-4 CASSKPGGARSEAFF
TRBJ1-1 TRBV3-1 CASSPVEGTEAFF
TRBJ2-5 TRBV5-1 CASSADPRQETQYF
TRBJ2-3 TRBV5-6 CASSPQAVPAGTQYF
TRBJ2-3 TRBV6-1 CASSETSGGSHDDTQYF
TRBJ2-6 TRBV7-9 CASSPVSEANVLTF
TRBJ1-2 TRBV29-1 CSVGADPGQGYGYTF
TRBJ2-1 TRBV10-3 CAISESTIQRSSYNEQFF
TRBJ2-5 TRBV24-1 CATSAGLAEETQYF
TRBJ1-4 TRBV5-1 CASSLERGTNEKLFF
TRBJ1-2 TRBV29-1 CSVAPQGVDGYTF
TRBJ2-3 TRBV14 CASSQTHVRDTQYF
TRBJ2-5 TRBV28 CASSGLLINQETQYF
TRBJ1-3 TRBV3-1 CASSQDRQVPGNTIYF
TRBJ2-3 TRBV9 CASSPGVGRDTQYF
TRBJ1-1 TRBV5-1 CASSLVSQGATEAFF
TRBJ1-1 TRBV7-2 CASSPSTGQLTEAFF
TRBJ2-1 TRBV28 CASSLVAGGRNEQFF